The 32 T cell receptor beta chains below all came from one sample that was sequenced in a study of vaccination effects on CD4 cells after COVID-19. Using immunoSEQ multiplex PCR, the repertoire was profiled, and TCRdb retains in-frame clones only, with some absent. The table has 28,000 or so clones, about 83% seen once. CD4+ T cells specific for antigen were expanded with viral peptide pools by the ViraFEST assay before sequencing. Researchers isolated CD4+ T cells once approximately ten days of culture had elapsed. Participants were given two doses of BNT162b2 or mRNA-1273 vaccine. These receptors lack a known antigen. Sequencing used CD4+ T cells from PBMCs cultured with HCoV-NL63 spike peptides, obtained after COVID-19 vaccination. All receptors derive from a human donor who received a COVID-19 vaccine. Some clones in this sample may be carry-over from other donors' samples.

The V gene is TRBV30, the J gene TRBJ1-6; D might be TRBD1 (6 bases). The CDR3 totals 12 residues. CDR1 and CDR2 (germline): GTSNPN, SVGIG (reference sequence). V lost 7 bases to trimming and J lost 5 bases, with 9 bases between them. The CDR3 reads CALGQNNSPLHF. In nucleotides, the CDR3 is TGTGCCTTAGGACAGAATAATTCACCCCTCCACTTT.

Turning to this clone: The identical CDR3 is also encoded by other nucleotide sequences in the sample. The gene calls are TRBV6-5 and TRBJ1-6, with 8 bases lining up with TRBD1. The germline V gene has CDR1 MNHEY and CDR2 SVGAGI. The CDR3 sequence is 13 residues long. Trimming removed 6 bases from V and 7 bases from J; junction bases left unmatched: 2. CDR3 in amino acids: CASRTGVNSPLHF. CDR3 coding DNA: TGTGCCAGCAGGACAGGGGTAAATTCACCCCTCCACTTT.

This chain uses TRBV9 with TRBJ1-1; 9 nucleotides match TRBD1. The V gene's germline CDR1 is SGDLS and CDR2 YYNGEE. The CDR3 is made up of 15 amino acids. Trimming took 6 bases from V and 3 from J; bases not matched to a gene: 9. The CDR3 is CASTRGQGGYTEAFF. Written as DNA, the CDR3 is TGTGCCAGCACCCGGGGACAGGGTGGTTACACTGAAGCTTTCTTT.

The chain uses TRBV18 and TRBJ1-1; the D gene is possibly TRBD1 (5 bases). The germline CDR1 and CDR2 sequences are KGHSH and LQKENI. The CDR3 runs 15 residues. V was cut by 3 bases and J by 1 base, with 12 bases left in between. CDR3 in amino acids: CASSPHVGENTEAFF. In DNA form, the CDR3 reads TGTGCCAGCTCACCTCATGTAGGGGAGAACACTGAAGCTTTCTTT.

This chain joins TRBV18 and TRBJ2-1; 8 bases align to TRBD2. The germline CDR1 and CDR2 sequences are KGHSH and LQKENI. The CDR3 has 14 residues. Trimming cost V 4 bases and J 5 bases; bases outside gene matches: 4. CDR3: CASSLGLADNEQFF. For the CDR3, the DNA is TGTGCCAGCTCACTTGGACTAGCCGACAATGAGCAGTTCTTC.

This clone was picked up one time. The chain recombines TRBV5-1 with TRBJ1-5; D perhaps matches TRBD1 (5 bases). This CDR3 has 15 amino acids. Trimming pared 4 bases from V and 6 bases from J, leaving 17 bases between. From germline, CDR1 is SGHRS and CDR2 YFSETQ. The CDR3 DNA reads as TGCGCCAGCAGCCCCGAGGGGACCCTAAGTCAGCCCCAGCATTTT. Amino acid sequence: CASSPEGTLSQPQHF.

This sequence joins TRBV9 and TRBJ1-4, with TRBD1 matching over 9 bases. Germline CDR1 SGDLS, CDR2 YYNGEE. The length of the CDR3 is 15 residues. V lost 3 bases to trimming and J lost 5 bases; unmatched junction nucleotides: 5. The DNA of the CDR3 is TGTGCCAGCAGCGGGACGGGACAGGGAAATGAAAAACTGTTTTTT. This translates into CASSGTGQGNEKLFF. The whole variable domain, remainder taken from reference TRBV9 and TRBJ1-4, is DSGVTQTPKHLITATGQRVTLRCSPRSGDLSVYWYQQSLDQGLQFLIQYYNGEERAKGNILERFSAQQFPDLHSELNLSSLELGDSALYFCASSGTGQGNEKLFFGSGTQLSVL.

The DNA for the CDR3 is TGCGCCAGCAGCCAAGAGGGCAGGGGGGGAAATGAGCAGTTCTTC. It specifies CASSQEGRGGNEQFF. V and J are TRBV4-1 and TRBJ2-1; D is tentatively TRBD1 or TRBD2 (7 bases each). V lost 0 bases to trimming and J lost 7 bases, with 13 bases between them. The germline gives CDR1 MGHRA, CDR2 YSYEKL. This CDR3 has 15 amino acids.

This clone was observed a few times. The CDR3 nucleotides are TGTGCCTGGCACGAGGGGGGCCACACCGGGGAGCTGTTTTTT. Translated: CAWHEGGHTGELFF. The chain recombines TRBV30 with TRBJ2-2, with D perhaps being TRBD1 or TRBD2 (6 bases each). Germline CDR1 reads GTSNPN; CDR2 reads SVGIG (reference sequence). This CDR3 region has 14 residues. The germline V and J ends were trimmed by 5 bases and 3 bases, with 13 bases remaining between them.

The chain combines TRBV7-2 with TRBJ2-1; D is perhaps TRBD2 (6 bases). Germline CDR1 SGHTA, CDR2 FQGNSA. V lost 2 bases and J lost 5, with 16 bases in between. This CDR3 spans 16 amino acids. CDR3 sequence: CASSLMRPSANNEQFF. The CDR3 DNA reads as TGTGCCAGCAGCTTAATGCGGCCTAGCGCCAACAATGAGCAGTTCTTC.

CDR3 amino acids: CASSLASGGYTQYF. DNA of the CDR3: TGTGCCAGCAGCTTGGCTAGCGGGGGGTATACGCAGTATTTT. The chain uses TRBV7-9 and TRBJ2-3; 11 nucleotides match TRBD2. This CDR3 has 14 residues. V was clipped by 3 bases and J by 7 bases; unmatched bases: 3. CDR1 and CDR2 (germline): SEHNR, FQNEAQ (reference sequence).

The chain links TRBV7-2 to TRBJ2-7; D possibly corresponds to TRBD2 (5 bases). CDR1 is SGHTA, CDR2 FQGNSA, per germline. Between the trimmed V and J ends, which lost 2 bases and 0 bases, there was a span of 11 bases. CDR3 size: 15 residues. The CDR3 loop is CASSLLAGLSYEQYV. For the CDR3, the DNA is TGTGCCAGCAGCTTACTGGCAGGACTCTCCTACGAGCAGTACGTC.

This chain links TRBV2 with TRBJ1-2; D remains ambiguous. Germline-derived CDR1 and CDR2 are SNHLY and FYNNEI. The CDR3 sequence is 13 residues long. V lost 2 bases and J 8 bases, leaving 12 bases between the germline ends. The DNA of the CDR3 is TGTGCCAGCAGTGAAAATTTAGGCGTAGGCTACACCTTC. Its translation is CASSENLGVGYTF. The entire variable domain, with the rest obtained from reference TRBV2 and TRBJ1-2, is as follows: EPEVTQTPSHQVTQMGQEVILRCVPISNHLYFYWYRQILGQKVEFLVSFYNNEISEKSEIFDDQFSVERPDGSNFTLKIRSTKLEDSAMYFCASSENLGVGYTFGSGTRLTVV.

This CDR3 reads CASSPRLAGDTQYF. The CDR3 bases are TGTGCCAGCTCACCCCGACTAGCGGGGGATACGCAGTATTTT. The chain couples TRBV18 to TRBJ2-3; 11 bases fit TRBD2. J gave up 6 bases and V 3 bases, and 2 bases lay outside the gene matches. The CDR3 runs to 14 residues. Per germline, CDR1 KGHSH and CDR2 LQKENI.

Here the CDR3 DNA reads TGTGCCACCAGTGATATCAGGGATTCGGGGGGGACCCAGTACTTC. Translating gives CATSDIRDSGGTQYF. V and J are TRBV24-1 and TRBJ2-5, with 7 bases matching TRBD2. This CDR3 is built from 15 residues. The V gene's germline CDR1 is KGHDR and CDR2 SFDVKD. The trim removed 3 bases at V and 7 bases at J, leaving 10 bases unmatched.

This clone was counted a few times. The chain couples TRBV10-1 to TRBJ1-1; D remains unclear. CDR3 size: 11 residues. CDR1 and CDR2 (germline): WNHNN, SYGVQD (reference sequence). V shed 8 bases and J shed 11 bases, with 15 bases lying between them. CDR3 region: CASGTGSRAFF. In DNA form, the CDR3 reads TGCGCCAGCGGTACGGGCTCCCGGGCTTTCTTT.

V usage is TRBV7-9 and J usage is TRBJ2-5; D possibly uses TRBD1 or TRBD2 (7 bases each). The CDR3 totals 16 residues. The germline V gene has CDR1 SEHNR and CDR2 FQNEAQ (reference sequence). The V gene lost 8 bases and the J gene lost 2 bases, with 21 bases spanning the gap. CDR3 in DNA: TGTGCCAGCGTCCCCAGAGGGAGGGGGCGACAAGAGACCCAGTACTTC. Amino acids: CASVPRGRGRQETQYF.

In DNA, the CDR3 is TGCGCCACCTCGAGCGGGGGGCCCTCCAATGAGCAGTTCTTC. This codes for CATSSGGPSNEQFF. This sequence joins TRBV5-1 and TRBJ2-1; TRBD2 matches 9 bases. Germline lookup yields CDR1 SGHRS and CDR2 YFSETQ. V shed 9 bases, J shed 6 bases, and the junction held 10 bases outside the gene matches. The CDR3 has 14 residues.

This clone has only one observation. This sequence joins TRBV18 and TRBJ2-2; D may be TRBD1 (5 bases). Germline values: CDR1 KGHSH, CDR2 LQKENI. The CDR3 covers 16 residues. V lost 2 bases and J lost 3, with 13 bases in between. CDR3 coding DNA: TGTGCCAGCTCACCAAGACAGACTGGTTACACCGGGGAGCTGTTTTTT. Protein: CASSPRQTGYTGELFF.

The V gene is TRBV10-3, the J gene TRBJ2-1; 11 bases fit TRBD2. Germline V gene data show CDR1 as ENHRY and CDR2 as SYGVKD. The CDR3 contains 15 residues. V dropped 6 bases and J dropped 8; count of bases not matched to a gene: 9. The DNA of the CDR3 is TGTGCCATCAGAACCCTAGCGGGGGGAATCGATGAGCAGTTCTTC. This gives the protein CAIRTLAGGIDEQFF.

The chain joins TRBV12-3 or TRBV12-4 to TRBJ1-1; no clear D. The CDR3 totals 13 residues. V was clipped by 8 bases and J by 6 bases, with 16 bases between them. CDR3 amino acids: CASESGYSAEAFF. CDR3 bases: TGTGCCAGCGAGTCGGGTTATTCCGCTGAAGCTTTCTTT.

This clone occurred once. The V gene is TRBV7-8, the J gene TRBJ1-1; unclear D gene. Germline CDR1 and CDR2: SGHVS and FQNEAQ. The CDR3 spans 14 residues. Deletions cut 5 bases from V and 1 base from J, with 11 bases between. The CDR3: CASSPLGRNTEAFF. The CDR3, as DNA: TGTGCCAGCAGCCCCCTTGGGAGGAACACTGAAGCTTTCTTT.

V usage is TRBV6-2 or TRBV6-3 and J usage is TRBJ1-1; D is unclear. The CDR3 spans 13 residues. V dropped 0 bases and J dropped 4 bases, with 6 bases sitting between them. Germline CDR1 reads MNHEY; CDR2 reads SVGEGT. CDR3 nucleotide sequence: TGTGCCAGCAGTTACTCGAGAAGCACTGAAGCTTTCTTT. Translating gives CASSYSRSTEAFF.

The chain carries TRBV25-1 and TRBJ1-2, with D hard to call. Per germline, CDR1 MGHDK and CDR2 SYGVNS. The CDR3 totals 14 residues. V was clipped by 3 bases and J by 7 bases, with 15 bases between them. In DNA, the CDR3 is TGTGCCAGCAGTGAGGGTGATCGAGGGTCTGGCTACACCTTC. It specifies CASSEGDRGSGYTF.

The chain uses TRBV18 and TRBJ1-6; 8 nucleotides agree with TRBD1. Looked up from germline, CDR1 is KGHSH and CDR2 is LQKENI. The CDR3 extends over 16 amino acids. The V and J ends lost 4 bases and 8 bases, in that order; junction bases with no gene match: 10. Here the CDR3 reads CASSQHPGQDYSPLHF. CDR3 bases: TGTGCCAGCTCACAACACCCGGGACAGGACTATTCACCCCTCCACTTT.

This clone was observed a single time. This rearrangement joins TRBV6-6 to TRBJ2-5, with D perhaps TRBD1 or TRBD2 (5 bases each). V lost 6 bases and J 2 bases, leaving 16 bases between the germline ends. Germline CDR1 and CDR2: MNHNY and SVGAGI (reference sequence). This CDR3 region has 15 residues. The CDR3 nucleotides are TGTGCCAGCAGGTCCTCTAGTGGGGGACAAGAGACCCAGTACTTC. Translated: CASRSSSGGQETQYF.

The rearrangement links TRBV27 to TRBJ2-2; D is ambiguous. Trimming took off 1 base at V and 0 bases at J, with 9 bases between the two ends. The CDR3 totals 16 residues. Per the germline V gene, CDR1 is MNHEY and CDR2 is SMNVEV (reference sequence). In nucleotides, the CDR3 is TGTGCCAGCAGTTTATTCGTCAGCGCGAACACCGGGGAGCTGTTTTTT. The encoded protein is CASSLFVSANTGELFF.

V and J are TRBV24-1 and TRBJ1-6; D remains ambiguous. CDR3 length: 13 residues. Germline V gene data show CDR1 as KGHDR and CDR2 as SFDVKD. Trimming took off 4 bases at V and 8 bases at J, with 8 bases between the two ends. The CDR3 spells CATSERHDSPLHF. In DNA, the CDR3 is TGTGCCACCAGTGAACGACACGATTCACCCCTCCACTTT.

The chain carries TRBV23-1 and TRBJ2-2; TRBD1 is a possible D gene (6 bases). TRBV23-1 is given ORF status, its function remaining uncertain. The CDR3 spans 16 residues. Trimming cost V 8 bases and J 4 bases, with 20 bases left between them. CDR3 sequence reads: CASGGHPHLGTGELFF. CDR3 DNA sequence: TGCGCCAGCGGGGGACATCCCCATCTGGGCACCGGGGAGCTGTTTTTT.

The V and J genes are TRBV25-1 and TRBJ2-2; the match to TRBD2 covers 7 bases. The junction had 6 bases not matched to a gene; V was cut back by 6 bases and J by 5 bases. This CDR3 comprises 14 residues. Per the germline V gene, CDR1 is MGHDK and CDR2 is SYGVNS. The CDR3 here is CASRRGTLTGELFF. The CDR3 bases are TGTGCCAGCAGGCGGGGGACGTTAACCGGGGAGCTGTTTTTT.

The J gene is TRBJ2-2, the V gene TRBV6-6, with TRBD1 as a possible D gene (6 bases). Trimming took 7 bases from V and 3 from J, leaving 9 bases between them. This CDR3 is 13 amino acids long. The germline V gene has CDR1 MNHNY and CDR2 SVGAGI (reference sequence). In nucleotides, the CDR3 is TGTGCCAGCATCGGACAGTACACCGGGGAGCTGTTTTTT. This codes for CASIGQYTGELFF.

J is TRBJ2-7 and V is TRBV11-2; TRBD2 might be the D (5 bases). V lost 1 base and J 1 base, leaving 11 bases between the germline ends. CDR1 and CDR2 (germline): SGHAT, FQNNGV. CDR3 size: 15 residues. The CDR3 sequence: CASSLVAGLSYEQYV. The DNA of the CDR3 is TGTGCCAGCAGCTTAGTGGCGGGCCTGTCCTACGAGCAGTACGTC.